The entry that follows covers one TCR beta chain sequence. The antigen remains unidentified. This CDR3 spans 16 amino acids. The V gene's germline CDR1 is SGHRS and CDR2 YFSETQ. Trimming took 0 bases from V and 5 from J; bases not matched to a gene: 7. This sample is drawn from a study of T cell responses to AZD1222 COVID-19 vaccine. Study conclusions and caveats: Following two doses of AZD1222, Spike-specific TCR breadth and depth rose.

Data came from immunoSEQ multiplex PCR; TCRdb stores just in-frame clones and leaves some out. The data contain approximately 170,000 clones, around 87% of them seen just once; the ten biggest clones take up 6.5% to 8.5%. The input for sequencing was peripheral blood, taken on day 0 of AZD1222 vaccination. J is TRBJ2-7 and V is TRBV5-1, with 11 nucleotides matching TRBD2. The sequence was obtained from an adult in good health. The CDR3 region is CASSLAASGGLDEQYF. The CDR3 DNA reads as TGCGCCAGCAGCTTGGCGGCTAGCGGGGGGCTCGACGAGCAGTACTTC. The full variable domain, in which reference TRBV5-1 and TRBJ2-7 provide the parts outside the CDR3, is KAGVTQTPRYLIKTRGQQVTLSCSPISGHRSVSWYQQTPGQGLQFLFEYFSETQRNKGNFPGRFSGRQFSNSRSEMNVSTLELGDSALYLCASSLAASGGLDEQYFGPGTRLTVT.